This T cell receptor (beta chain) was sequenced for a study of human T cells and chemical hapten exposure. In the study overall: The study patch tested 0.01% DPC on the upper back and read results at 6 days. Alopecia universalis, totalis or areata was present in patients who were mostly female.

This clonotype was seen many times. The antigen remains unidentified. V was clipped by 6 bases and J by 4 bases, with 15 bases between them. The CDR3 has 14 residues. TCRdb passed the RACE reads through MiXCR, listing each CDR3 protein once. The sample contains 35,000 to 45,000 distinct CDR3 sequences, 9.5% to 10% of which appear only once. Study-level findings and limits: A positive correlation with patch test score was found for PT1 expanded TCR counts. No shift was seen in TCRs above 1 in 1000 frequency with DPC sensitization.

Time point denoted: patch test 2, 6 weeks after DPC sensitization. Treatment in this sample: therapeutic diphenylcyclopropenone sensitization with weekly scalp DPC. Someone pulled total RNA out of unfractionated whole blood. Source: whole blood, taken in connection with sensitization to the hapten diphenylcyclopropenone (DPC). This receptor was taken from a woman in her 30s with alopecia areata. Some clones in this sample may be carry-over from other donors' samples. This rearrangement joins TRBV12-3 or TRBV12-4 to TRBJ1-1, with D possibly TRBD1 on 6 matching bases. The CDR3 region has the DNA TGTGCCAGCAGCCGGGGGGCTACGTTCACTGAAGCTTTCTTT. The encoded protein is CASSRGATFTEAFF.